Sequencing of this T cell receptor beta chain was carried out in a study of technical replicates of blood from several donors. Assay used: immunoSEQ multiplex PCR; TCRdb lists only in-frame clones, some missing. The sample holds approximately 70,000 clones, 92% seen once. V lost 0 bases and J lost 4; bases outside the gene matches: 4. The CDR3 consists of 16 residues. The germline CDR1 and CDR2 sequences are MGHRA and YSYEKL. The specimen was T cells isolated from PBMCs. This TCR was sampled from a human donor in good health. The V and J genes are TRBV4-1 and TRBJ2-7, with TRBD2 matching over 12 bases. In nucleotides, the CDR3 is TGCGCCAGCAGCCAAGAGAGACTAGCGGGAGATTACGAGCAGTACTTC. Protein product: CASSQERLAGDYEQYF.